This T cell receptor (beta chain) was profiled in a study of T cell changes during pregnancy in multiple sclerosis. CDR1 and CDR2 (germline): SEHNR, FQNEAQ (reference sequence). This CDR3 has 16 residues. V lost 2 bases, J lost 0 bases, and 11 bases lay in between. As concerns this clone: Distinct nucleotide sequences in the sample also encode this CDR3.

Generated by immunoSEQ multiplex PCR, the TCRdb table keeps only in-frame clones and is missing some. The sample holds tens of thousands of clones, under 95% seen once. The TCR was taken from a female donor in good health, enrolled as a control in a pregnancy study. This specimen was peripheral blood, taken in the third trimester of pregnancy. The genes are TRBV7-9 and TRBJ2-1, with no clear D. The CDR3 DNA sequence: TGTGCCAGCAGCTTATTAGGCGGTTCCTCCTACAATGAGCAGTTCTTC. Amino acid sequence: CASSLLGGSSYNEQFF.